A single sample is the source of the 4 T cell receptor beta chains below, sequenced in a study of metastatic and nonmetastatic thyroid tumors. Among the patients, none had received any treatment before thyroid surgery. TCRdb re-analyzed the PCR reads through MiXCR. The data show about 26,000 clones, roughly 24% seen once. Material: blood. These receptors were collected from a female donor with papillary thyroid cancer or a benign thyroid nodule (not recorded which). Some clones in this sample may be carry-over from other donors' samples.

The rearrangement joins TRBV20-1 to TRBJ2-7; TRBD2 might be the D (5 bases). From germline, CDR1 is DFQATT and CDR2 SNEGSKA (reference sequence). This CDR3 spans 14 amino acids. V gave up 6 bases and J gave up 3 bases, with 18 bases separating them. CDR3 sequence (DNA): TGCAGTGCCCGGGGTGGAGCGGTGGTCTACGAGCAGTACTTC. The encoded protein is CSARGGAVVYEQYF.

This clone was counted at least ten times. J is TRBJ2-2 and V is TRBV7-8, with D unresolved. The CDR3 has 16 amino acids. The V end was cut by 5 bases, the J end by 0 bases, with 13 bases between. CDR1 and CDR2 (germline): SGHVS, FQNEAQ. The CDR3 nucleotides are TGTGCCAGCAGCCCCTACACCGGCTCGAACACCGGGGAGCTGTTTTTT. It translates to CASSPYTGSNTGELFF.

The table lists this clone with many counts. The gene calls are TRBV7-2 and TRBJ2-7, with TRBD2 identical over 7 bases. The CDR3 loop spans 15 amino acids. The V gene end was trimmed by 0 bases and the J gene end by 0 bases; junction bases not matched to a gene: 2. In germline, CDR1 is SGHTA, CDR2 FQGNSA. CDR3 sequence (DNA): TGTGCCAGCAGCTTAGCGGGAGGGAGCTCCTACGAGCAGTACTTC. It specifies CASSLAGGSSYEQYF.

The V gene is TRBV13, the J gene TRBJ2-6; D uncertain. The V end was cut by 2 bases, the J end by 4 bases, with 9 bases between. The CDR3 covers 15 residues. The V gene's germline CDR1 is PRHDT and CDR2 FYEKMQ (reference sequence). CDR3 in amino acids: CASSLIRSGANVLTF. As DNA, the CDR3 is TGTGCCAGCAGCTTAATCCGTTCGGGGGCCAACGTCCTGACTTTC.